This T cell receptor (beta chain) is from a study of PD-1 blockade in classical Hodgkin lymphoma. Repertoires were generated with immunoSEQ multiplex PCR, while TCRdb's copy carries only in-frame clones and drops some. This table has about 24,000 clones, about 81% appearing once. CDR1 and CDR2 from the germline V gene are ENHRY and SYGVKD. The CDR3 consists of 16 residues. Unmatched junction bases numbered 6, after V lost 6 bases and J lost 3 bases. Comments on this clone: Its target is unknown.

Study-level points and caveats: Newly diagnosed patients had diversity similar to the baseline diversity of complete responders.

Time point in this sample: cycle 4 day 1 (C4D1), after less than 7 weeks of nivolumab. Each of the patients experienced relapse following autologous stem cell transplantation, and their brentuximab vedotin exposure differed. The source material was peripheral blood mononuclear cells (PBMCs), sampled before the fourth cycle of nivolumab. The source is a human donor with classical Hodgkin lymphoma. The V and J genes are TRBV10-3 and TRBJ2-3; 13 nucleotides line up with TRBD2. This CDR3 is CAISGTSGTRTDTQYF. The CDR3 DNA follows: TGTGCCATCAGCGGGACTAGCGGGACCAGGACAGATACGCAGTATTTT.